The rows below give T cell receptor beta chains drawn from one sample of a study of OX40 agonist ivuxolimab in advanced cancers. Data came from immunoSEQ multiplex PCR; TCRdb stores just in-frame clones and leaves some out. The sample has some 65,000 clones; about nine tenths are singletons. The specimen was CD4+ or CD8+ T cells sorted from blood, collected in a trial of the OX40 agonist ivuxolimab. Receptors were obtained from an adult with an advanced solid tumor such as melanoma, head and neck, liver or kidney cancer. Both conserved end residues are part of each CDR3. The D gene is left open where the match is weak. Not all rows give a size; the values are once, few, many and, for expanded clones, a class.

v_call	d_call	j_call	clone_size	cdr3_nt	cdr3_aa
TRBV4-1	.	TRBJ2-1	.	TGCGCCAGCAGCCAATATACGGGAAGCTCCTACAATGAGCAGTTCTTC	CASSQYTGSSYNEQFF
TRBV4-2	TRBD2	TRBJ2-6	.	TGTGCCAGCAGCCAGGCCCGGGGGGGCTCTGGGGCCAACGTCCTGACTTTC	CASSQARGGSGANVLTF
TRBV5-1	.	TRBJ1-6	once	TGCGCCAGCCCCCCGGGGCGGCACTCCTATAATTCACCCCTCCACTTT	CASPPGRHSYNSPLHF
TRBV19	.	TRBJ1-2	.	TGTGCCAGTAGTCCCCGGGGACAAGGTGGCTACACCTTC	CASSPRGQGGYTF
TRBV27	.	TRBJ1-4	.	TGTGCCAGCAGTCTAACAGGGCCCAATGAAAAACTGTTTTTT	CASSLTGPNEKLFF
TRBV5-1	.	TRBJ2-2	once	TGCGCCAGCAGCTTGCCCAGCCCGAAAGGAGGGGAGCTGTTTTTT	CASSLPSPKGGELFF
TRBV19	TRBD1	TRBJ2-2	.	TGTGCCATCGAGAAGGGCCAGGGGGAGACCGGGGAGCTGTTTTTT	CAIEKGQGETGELFF
TRBV21-1	.	TRBJ2-7	.	TGTGCCAGCAGCGAAACAGGGGCCCACGAGCAGTACTTC	CASSETGAHEQYF
TRBV11-2	TRBD1	TRBJ2-7	once	TGTGCCAGCAGCGTCCGGGACAGGGATGTCGAGCAGTACTTC	CASSVRDRDVEQYF
TRBV5-1	.	TRBJ1-1	.	TGCGCCAGCAGCTTGGAACAGGTGGGAGGCACTGAAGCTTTCTTT	CASSLEQVGGTEAFF
TRBV2	.	TRBJ1-5	few	TGTGCCAGCAGGAAGGACATTCAGAATCAGCCCCAGCATTTT	CASRKDIQNQPQHF
TRBV5-1	TRBD1	TRBJ1-2	.	TGCGCCAGCAGCGCCTCGGGACAGGGGGCTCTGGTTCGCGGCTACACCTTC	CASSASGQGALVRGYTF
TRBV7-9	TRBD1	TRBJ1-2	.	TGTGCCAGCAGCGTTACAGGGGGCGGCGGCTACACCTTC	CASSVTGGGGYTF
TRBV5-4	TRBD2	TRBJ2-7	once	TGTGCCAGCAGCCCCGGGACTAGGAAAACCTACGAGCAGTACTTC	CASSPGTRKTYEQYF
TRBV6-6	.	TRBJ2-1	.	TGTGCCAGCAGTTACGATGCCTACAATGAGCAGTTCTTC	CASSYDAYNEQFF
TRBV6-1	.	TRBJ2-1	.	TGTGCCAGCAGTGTTATGCAGGGAGGCTACAATGAGCAGTTCTTC	CASSVMQGGYNEQFF
TRBV4-1	TRBD2	TRBJ2-3	.	TGCGCCAGCAGCCACGGACTAGCGGACTACACAGATACGCAGTATTTT	CASSHGLADYTDTQYF
TRBV5-4	TRBD1	TRBJ1-4	.	TGTGCCAGCAGCTCCTGGGACAGGGGGGAAAAACTGTTTTTT	CASSSWDRGEKLFF
TRBV18	TRBD1	TRBJ1-4	.	TGTGCCAGCTCACCAAACAGGGGACGAGAGGAAAAACTGTTTTTT	CASSPNRGREEKLFF
TRBV30	.	TRBJ1-2	once	TGTGCCTGGAGTAGTTCAGGGGCTAGGGGCTACACCTTC	CAWSSSGARGYTF
TRBV5-1	.	TRBJ2-1	.	TGCGCCAGCAGCTTAGGGGCCCTCAACAATGAGCAGTTCTTC	CASSLGALNNEQFF
TRBV6-1	TRBD1	TRBJ1-1	.	TGTGCCAGCAGCACAGGGACAGTGGGAAACACTGAAGCTTTCTTT	CASSTGTVGNTEAFF
TRBV5-1	.	TRBJ1-4	.	TGCGCCAGCAGCCTCCGTCCGGGACAAGGTTATGAAAAACTGTTTTTT	CASSLRPGQGYEKLFF
TRBV7-9	TRBD1	TRBJ2-3	.	TGTGCCAGCAGCCCGCAGGGGGTTGGAGATACGCAGTATTTT	CASSPQGVGDTQYF
TRBV11-2	.	TRBJ2-7	.	TGTGCCAGCAGCTCCCTTCGGAGGGGTCCCTCCTACGAGCAGTACTTC	CASSSLRRGPSYEQYF
TRBV6-4	.	TRBJ1-1	.	TGTGCCAGCAGACCCGAAGTCGGGGCTGGGGGCACTGAAGCTTTCTTT	CASRPEVGAGGTEAFF
TRBV5-1	.	TRBJ2-5	.	TGCGCCAGCAGCCCGGGACCCCAAGAGACCCAGTACTTC	CASSPGPQETQYF
TRBV27	.	TRBJ1-1	.	TGTGCCAGCAGTTTGATTAAGATCCCTGAAGCTTTCTTT	CASSLIKIPEAFF
TRBV6-5	.	TRBJ2-7	.	TGTGCCAGCAGTGAAGAGACGTTACCCTACGAGCAGTACTTC	CASSEETLPYEQYF
TRBV5-1	.	TRBJ2-7	.	TGCGCCAGCAGCCTCGGGACTTCTAGCTCCTACGAGCAGTACTTC	CASSLGTSSSYEQYF
TRBV5-1	TRBD2	TRBJ2-7	.	TGCGCCAGCAGCTTGTTAGCGGTCACGCGGGGGAATTCCTACGAGCAGTACTTC	CASSLLAVTRGNSYEQYF
TRBV14	.	TRBJ2-1	.	TGTGCCAGCAGCCAACTTTCGACAGCCCGCTCCTACAATGAGCAGTTCTTC	CASSQLSTARSYNEQFF
TRBV29-1	.	TRBJ1-5	.	TGCAGCGCGCAGGATTGGGACCTCAATCAGCCCCAGCATTTT	CSAQDWDLNQPQHF
TRBV4-2	.	TRBJ2-1	.	TGTGCCAGCAGCCAAGCCGGGTACAATGAGCAGTTCTTC	CASSQAGYNEQFF
TRBV30	.	TRBJ2-7	.	TGTGCCTTGAGCCAGGGCCGGGGGCAGTACTTC	CALSQGRGQYF
TRBV7-2	TRBD1	TRBJ2-7	.	TGTGCCAGCAGCTCCCGAGCCGGACAGGGGGCCTACGAGCAGTACTTC	CASSSRAGQGAYEQYF
TRBV6-5	TRBD2	TRBJ2-2	.	TGTGCCAGCAGTTACTTCACTAGCGGGGGTGGGGAGCTGTTTTTT	CASSYFTSGGGELFF
TRBV12-5	.	TRBJ1-2	.	TGTGCTAGTGGTTTTCAGTCTGGGGGAAGCGGCTACACCTTC	CASGFQSGGSGYTF
TRBV27	TRBD1	TRBJ2-7	.	TGTGCCAGCAGCTCCGGGACAGGGAGGTCCGAGCAGTACTTC	CASSSGTGRSEQYF
TRBV9	.	TRBJ1-6	.	TGTGCCAGCAGCGCGTCAACAGGGAGAGCACCCCTCCACTTT	CASSASTGRAPLHF
TRBV19	TRBD1	TRBJ2-7	once	TGTGCCAGTAGTACCGGGACAGGGGGTTCCTACGAGCAGTACTTC	CASSTGTGGSYEQYF
TRBV5-1	.	TRBJ1-1	.	TGCGCCAGCAGCTTGTTAGACCGCAGAACTGAAGCTTTCTTT	CASSLLDRRTEAFF
TRBV23-1	.	TRBJ1-3	few	TGCGCCACCACGGTGGACGATTCTATCTCTGGAAACACCATATATTTT	CATTVDDSISGNTIYF
TRBV18	.	TRBJ2-1	.	TGTGCCAGCTCACGGGGCGCGGCACTCTCCTACAATGAGCAGTTCTTC	CASSRGAALSYNEQFF
TRBV19	.	TRBJ2-2	.	TGTGCCAGTAGCCCCCTGGGCACCGGGGAGCTGTTTTTT	CASSPLGTGELFF
TRBV9	.	TRBJ1-3	few	TGTGCCAGCAGCGTAGACCCTCGGGGAACTGGAAACACCATATATTTT	CASSVDPRGTGNTIYF
TRBV7-2	.	TRBJ1-5	.	TGTGCCAGCAGCTTAACCCCTCCGAATCAGCCCCAGCATTTT	CASSLTPPNQPQHF
TRBV9	TRBD1	TRBJ2-7	.	TGTGCCAGCAGCGTAGGCTTACAGGGGGCAAACGAGCAGTACTTC	CASSVGLQGANEQYF
TRBV9	.	TRBJ1-6	.	TGTGCCAGCAGCCTGGGGGCAGGGGATACATCACCCCTCCACTTT	CASSLGAGDTSPLHF
TRBV5-1	.	TRBJ2-1	.	TGCGCCAGCAGCGCGGTGGGAATACCTGGGAATGAGCAGTTCTTC	CASSAVGIPGNEQFF
TRBV5-1	TRBD2	TRBJ2-2	.	TGCGCCAGCAGCTCCCGAATAGCGGGGGGGGCGAACACCGGGGAGCTGTTTTTT	CASSSRIAGGANTGELFF
TRBV7-8	TRBD1	TRBJ1-1	.	TGTGCCAGCAGCTTAACAGGGGCGTACACTGAAGCTTTCTTT	CASSLTGAYTEAFF
TRBV5-8	TRBD1	TRBJ1-5	.	TGTGCCAGCAGCCCGGACAGGGGCCGTCAGCCCCAGCATTTT	CASSPDRGRQPQHF
TRBV7-2	.	TRBJ1-2	.	TGTGCCAGCAGCTTAGGCGACAGAGCGGGCTATGGCTACACCTTC	CASSLGDRAGYGYTF
TRBV7-3	.	TRBJ2-2	.	TGTGCCAGCAGCCTCCAAGCTAGGTCGAACACCGGGGAGCTGTTTTTT	CASSLQARSNTGELFF
TRBV9	TRBD1	TRBJ1-2	.	TGTGCCAGCAGCCAGGGACAGGCCGCCGCATATGGCTACACCTTC	CASSQGQAAAYGYTF